This T cell receptor (beta chain) was captured in a study of cytomegalovirus exposure and HLA in healthy donors. Study-level background: The platform used for the approximately 130 validation repertoires matched that of the 500 to 850 first-cohort repertoires, a later analysis reported.

Germline V lookup: CDR1 SNHLY, CDR2 FYNNEI. There are 16 residues in the CDR3. V was clipped by 6 bases and J by 0 bases; unmatched bases: 8. The method was immunoSEQ multiplex PCR; TCRdb's version includes in-frame clones alone and lacks a portion of them. The sample lists around 230,000 clones; about 86% were seen once. This chain links TRBV2 with TRBJ2-1; 7 bases line up with TRBD1. The sequencing input was PBMCs. This TCR came from a woman aged 25 to 39 in good health and CMV-seropositive. As DNA, the CDR3 is TGTGCCAGCAGGGCCGTGACAGGGAGCTCCTACAATGAGCAGTTCTTC. Its protein product is CASRAVTGSSYNEQFF.